This T cell receptor beta chain was recorded in a study of shared clonotypes between healthy human individuals. Trimming took off 3 bases at V and 8 bases at J, with 10 bases between the two ends. The CDR3 is 12 residues long. CDR1 and CDR2 (germline): SSHAT, FNYEAQ (reference sequence). This clone was counted only a few times. Clones were read by immunoSEQ multiplex PCR, and TCRdb kept only the in-frame ones, dropping some. In the table there are about 500,000 clones, about 74% of which are singletons. This TCR was sampled from a middle-aged woman in good health. Some clones in this sample may be carry-over from other donors' samples. The V gene is TRBV7-7, the J gene TRBJ1-2, with a weak D call TRBD1 (6 bases). The sample comprised PBMCs. The CDR3 loop reads CASSFRGRGYTF. Written as DNA, the CDR3 is TGTGCCAGCAGCTTCAGGGGAAGAGGCTACACCTTC.